The text below deals with one TCR beta chain. V was cut by 0 bases and J by 2 bases, with 16 bases left in between. This CDR3 has 17 residues. The germline CDR1 and CDR2 sequences are SGHTA and FQGNSA. The study ran its PCR with 60 Vbeta and 13 Jbeta primers. Study processing details: Later reanalysis found 75 million to 100 million unique TCR beta chains, about 10 million of them shared. The method was immunoSEQ multiplex PCR; TCRdb's version includes in-frame clones alone and lacks a portion of them. V and J calls plus clone size are reproduced from that table; the DNA served to infer D and trimming. Here the sample spans around 180,000 clones, roughly four fifths being singletons. The entry originates in a study of cytomegalovirus exposure and HLA in healthy donors.

The sequenced sample consisted of PBMCs. The receptor comes from a man aged 18 to 35 in good health and CMV-seronegative. The J gene is TRBJ2-5, the V gene TRBV7-2; tentatively, D is TRBD1 (5 bases). For the CDR3, the DNA is TGTGCCAGCAGCTTAGCAGGGGTAGGGGTAAGGCAAGAGACCCAGTACTTC. Amino acid sequence: CASSLAGVGVRQETQYF.